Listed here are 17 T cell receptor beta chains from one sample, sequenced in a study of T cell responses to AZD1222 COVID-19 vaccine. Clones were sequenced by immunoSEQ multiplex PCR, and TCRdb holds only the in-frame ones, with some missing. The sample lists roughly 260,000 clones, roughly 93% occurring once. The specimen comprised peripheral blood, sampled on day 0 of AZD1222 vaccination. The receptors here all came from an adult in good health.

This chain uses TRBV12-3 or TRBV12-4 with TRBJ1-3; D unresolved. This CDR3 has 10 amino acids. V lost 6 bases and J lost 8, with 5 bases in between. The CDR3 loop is CASRPHTIYF. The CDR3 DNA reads TGTGCCAGCAGGCCACACACCATATATTTT.

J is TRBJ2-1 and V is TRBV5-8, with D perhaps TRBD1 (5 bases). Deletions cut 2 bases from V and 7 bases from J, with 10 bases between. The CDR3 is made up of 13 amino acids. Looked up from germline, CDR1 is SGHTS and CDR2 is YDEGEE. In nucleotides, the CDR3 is TGTGCCAGCAGCTTCAGGGTTGGAAATGAGCAGTTCTTC. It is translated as CASSFRVGNEQFF. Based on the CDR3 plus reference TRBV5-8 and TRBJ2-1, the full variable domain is EAGVTQSPTHLIKTRGQQATLRCSPISGHTSVYWYQQALGLGLQFLLWYDEGEERNRGNFPPRFSGRQFPNYSSELNVNALELEDSALYLCASSFRVGNEQFFGPGTRLTVL.

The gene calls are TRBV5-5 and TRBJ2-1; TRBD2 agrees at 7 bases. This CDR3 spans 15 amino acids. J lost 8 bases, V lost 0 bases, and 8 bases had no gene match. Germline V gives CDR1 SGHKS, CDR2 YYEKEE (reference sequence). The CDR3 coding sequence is TGTGCCAGCAGCTTGGCCGGGGGAGGGCCTTATGAGCAGTTCTTC. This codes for CASSLAGGGPYEQFF.

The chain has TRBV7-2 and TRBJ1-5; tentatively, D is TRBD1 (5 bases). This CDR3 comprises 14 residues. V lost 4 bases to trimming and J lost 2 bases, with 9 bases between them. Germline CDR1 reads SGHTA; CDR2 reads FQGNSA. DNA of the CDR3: TGTGCCAGCAGCTCCCGGGACGGCAATCAGCCCCAGCATTTT. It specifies CASSSRDGNQPQHF. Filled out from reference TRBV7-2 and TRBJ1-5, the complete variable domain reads GAGVSQSPSNKVTEKGKDVELRCDPISGHTALYWYRQSLGQGLEFLIYFQGNSAPDKSGLPSDRFSAERTGGSVSTLTIQRTQQEDSAVYLCASSSRDGNQPQHFGDGTRLSIL.

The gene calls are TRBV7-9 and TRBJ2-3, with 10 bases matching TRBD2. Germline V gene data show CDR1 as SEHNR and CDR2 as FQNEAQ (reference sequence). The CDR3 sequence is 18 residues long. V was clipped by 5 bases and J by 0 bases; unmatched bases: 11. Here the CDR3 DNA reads TGTGCCAGCAGCCCCCGGGGGAGCGGGGGGGCCAGCACAGATACGCAGTATTTT. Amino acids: CASSPRGSGGASTDTQYF.

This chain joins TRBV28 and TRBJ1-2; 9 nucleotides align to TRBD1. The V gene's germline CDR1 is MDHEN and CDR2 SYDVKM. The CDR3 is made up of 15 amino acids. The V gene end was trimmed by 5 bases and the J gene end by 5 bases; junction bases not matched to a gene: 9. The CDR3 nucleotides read TGTGCCAGCAGTCCCTGGGACAGGGCTGGTTATGGCTACACCTTC. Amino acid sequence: CASSPWDRAGYGYTF.

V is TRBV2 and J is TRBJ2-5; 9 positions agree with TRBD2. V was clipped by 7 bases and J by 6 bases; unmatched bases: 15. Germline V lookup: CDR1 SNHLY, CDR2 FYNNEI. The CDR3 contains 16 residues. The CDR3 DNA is TGTGCCAGCACCACCCGGGGCGGGAGGGCCGAAAAGACCCAGTACTTC. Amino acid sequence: CASTTRGGRAEKTQYF.

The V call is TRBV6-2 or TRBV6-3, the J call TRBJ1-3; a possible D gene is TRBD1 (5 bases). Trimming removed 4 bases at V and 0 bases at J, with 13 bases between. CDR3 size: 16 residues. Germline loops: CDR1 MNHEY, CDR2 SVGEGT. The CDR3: CASSWSRAHSGNTIYF. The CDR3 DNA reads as TGTGCCAGCAGTTGGAGCAGGGCTCACTCTGGAAACACCATATATTTT.

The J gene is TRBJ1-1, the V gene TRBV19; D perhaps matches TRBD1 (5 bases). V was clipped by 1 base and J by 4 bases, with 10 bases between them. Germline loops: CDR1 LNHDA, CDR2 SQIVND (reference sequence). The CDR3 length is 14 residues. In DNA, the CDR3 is TGTGCCAGTAGTATAGGGGGCCTGGGCACTGAAGCTTTCTTT. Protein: CASSIGGLGTEAFF.

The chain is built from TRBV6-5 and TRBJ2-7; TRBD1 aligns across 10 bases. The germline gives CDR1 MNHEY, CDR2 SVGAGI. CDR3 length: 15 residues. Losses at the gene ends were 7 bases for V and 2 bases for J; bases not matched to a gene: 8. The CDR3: CASTQGQGLTYEQYF. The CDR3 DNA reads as TGTGCCAGCACCCAGGGACAGGGGCTTACCTACGAGCAGTACTTC.

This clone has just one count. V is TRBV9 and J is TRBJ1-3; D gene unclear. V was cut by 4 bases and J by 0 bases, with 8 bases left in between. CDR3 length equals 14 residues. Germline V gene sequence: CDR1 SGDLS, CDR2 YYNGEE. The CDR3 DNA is TGTGCCAGCAGCTCCCGGAGCTCTGGAAACACCATATATTTT. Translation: CASSSRSSGNTIYF.

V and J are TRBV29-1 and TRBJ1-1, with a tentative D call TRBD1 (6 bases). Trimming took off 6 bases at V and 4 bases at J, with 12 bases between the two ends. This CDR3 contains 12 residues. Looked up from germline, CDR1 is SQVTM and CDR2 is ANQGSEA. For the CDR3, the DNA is TGCAGCGTCCAGGGGACGGTCACTGAAGCTTTCTTT. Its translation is CSVQGTVTEAFF. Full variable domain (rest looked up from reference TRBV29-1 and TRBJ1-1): SAVISQKPSRDICQRGTSLTIQCQVDSQVTMMFWYRQQPGQSLTLIATANQGSEATYESGFVIDKFPISRPNLTFSTLTVSNMSPEDSSIYLCSVQGTVTEAFFGQGTRLTVV.

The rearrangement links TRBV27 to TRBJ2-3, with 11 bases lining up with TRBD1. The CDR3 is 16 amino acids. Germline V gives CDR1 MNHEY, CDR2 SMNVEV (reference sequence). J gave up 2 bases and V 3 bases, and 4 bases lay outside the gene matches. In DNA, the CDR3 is TGTGCCAGCAGTTTCGGGACAGGGGGTATCACAGATACGCAGTATTTT. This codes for CASSFGTGGITDTQYF.

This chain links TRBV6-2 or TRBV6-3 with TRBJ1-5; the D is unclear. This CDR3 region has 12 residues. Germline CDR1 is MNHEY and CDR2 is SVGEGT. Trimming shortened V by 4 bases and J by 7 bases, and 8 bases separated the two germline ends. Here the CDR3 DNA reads TGTGCCAGCAGTTGGGGTTACCAGCCCCAGCATTTT. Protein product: CASSWGYQPQHF.

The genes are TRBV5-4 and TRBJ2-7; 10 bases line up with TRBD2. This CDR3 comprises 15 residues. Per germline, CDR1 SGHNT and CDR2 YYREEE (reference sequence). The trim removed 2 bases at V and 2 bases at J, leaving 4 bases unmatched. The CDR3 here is CASSFGTSDTYEQYF. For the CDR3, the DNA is TGTGCCAGCAGCTTTGGGACTAGCGATACCTACGAGCAGTACTTC. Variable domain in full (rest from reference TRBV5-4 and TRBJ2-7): ETGVTQSPTHLIKTRGQQVTLRCSSQSGHNTVSWYQQALGQGPQFIFQYYREEENGRGNFPPRFSGLQFPNYSSELNVNALELDDSALYLCASSFGTSDTYEQYFGPGTRLTVT.

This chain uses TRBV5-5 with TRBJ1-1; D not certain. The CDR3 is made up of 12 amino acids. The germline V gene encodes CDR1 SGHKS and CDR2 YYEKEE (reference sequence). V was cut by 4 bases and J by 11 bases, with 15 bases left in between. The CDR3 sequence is CASSRALEKAFF. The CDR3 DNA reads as TGTGCCAGCAGCCGAGCTCTTGAGAAGGCTTTCTTT.

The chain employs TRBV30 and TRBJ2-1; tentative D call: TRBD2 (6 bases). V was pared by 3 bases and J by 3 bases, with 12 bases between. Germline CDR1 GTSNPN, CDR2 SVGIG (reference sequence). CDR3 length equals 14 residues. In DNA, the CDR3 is TGTGCCTGGAGAGCTAGCGAGAACTACAATGAGCAGTTCTTC. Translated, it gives CAWRASENYNEQFF.